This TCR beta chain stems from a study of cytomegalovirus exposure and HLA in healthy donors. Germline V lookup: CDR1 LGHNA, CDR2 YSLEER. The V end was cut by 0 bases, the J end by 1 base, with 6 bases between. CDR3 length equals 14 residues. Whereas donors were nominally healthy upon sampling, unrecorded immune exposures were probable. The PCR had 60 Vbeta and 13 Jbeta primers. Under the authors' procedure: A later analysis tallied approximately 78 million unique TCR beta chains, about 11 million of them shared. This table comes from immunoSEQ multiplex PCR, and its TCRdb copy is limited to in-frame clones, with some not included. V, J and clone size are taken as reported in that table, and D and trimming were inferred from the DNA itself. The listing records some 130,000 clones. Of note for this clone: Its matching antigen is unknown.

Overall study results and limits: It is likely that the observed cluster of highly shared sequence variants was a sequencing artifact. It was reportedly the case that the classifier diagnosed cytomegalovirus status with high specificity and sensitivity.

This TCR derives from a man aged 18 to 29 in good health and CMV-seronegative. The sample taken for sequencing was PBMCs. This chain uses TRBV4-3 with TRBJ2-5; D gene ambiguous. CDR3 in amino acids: CASSQDGSQETQYF. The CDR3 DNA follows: TGCGCCAGCAGCCAAGACGGTAGCCAAGAGACCCAGTACTTC.